This passage covers 28 T cell receptor beta chains from one sample sequenced in a study of T-cell reconstitution after alpha-beta-depleted transplantation in children. TCRbeta library construction was performed incorporating unique molecular identifiers. TCRdb passed the PCR reads through MiXCR, listing each CDR3 protein once. The sample holds approximately 1,000,000 distinct CDR3 sequences, roughly 29% seen once. The source was PBMCs, mostly from graft donor cells, collected 360 days after TCRalphabeta/CD19-depleted stem cell transplant. These TCRs come from a boy in the first two years of life who had a stem cell transplant for SCID, so the T cells may come from the graft donor.

The rearrangement joins TRBV11-2 to TRBJ1-4, with a possible D match to TRBD1 (5 bases). Trimming pared 5 bases from V and 4 bases from J, leaving 14 bases between. The length of the CDR3 is 15 residues. Germline V CDR1 and CDR2: SGHAT, FQNNGV. For the CDR3, the DNA is TGTGCCAGCAGCCTCTACCGGGGGTATAATGAAAAACTGTTTTTT. This gives the protein CASSLYRGYNEKLFF.

The J gene is TRBJ2-1, the V gene TRBV4-1; the D is unclear. Looked up from germline, CDR1 is MGHRA and CDR2 is YSYEKL. Trimming shortened V by 3 bases and J by 10 bases, and 13 bases separated the two germline ends. The CDR3 extends over 13 amino acids. This CDR3 reads CASSHVPIGEQFF. The CDR3 DNA is TGCGCCAGCAGCCACGTCCCGATAGGGGAGCAGTTCTTC.

This clonotype turned up a few times. The chain couples TRBV5-1 to TRBJ2-1; D not resolved. V gave up 1 base and J gave up 4 bases, with 12 bases separating them. Germline CDR1 reads SGHRS; CDR2 reads YFSETQ. The CDR3 covers 15 residues. For the CDR3, the DNA is TGCGCCAGCAGCTTGAGCTCTTTCCAATACAATGAGCAGTTCTTC. This gives the protein CASSLSSFQYNEQFF. The full variable domain, with the rest looked up from reference TRBV5-1 and TRBJ2-1, is KAGVTQTPRYLIKTRGQQVTLSCSPISGHRSVSWYQQTPGQGLQFLFEYFSETQRNKGNFPGRFSGRQFSNSRSEMNVSTLELGDSALYLCASSLSSFQYNEQFFGPGTRLTVL.

The genes are TRBV4-1 and TRBJ2-1; possibly TRBD1 or TRBD2 for D (5 bases each). The germline CDR1 and CDR2 sequences are MGHRA and YSYEKL. The CDR3 is made up of 14 amino acids. The ends were cut back, 1 base at V and 11 bases at J, with 15 bases in the middle. CDR3 in amino acids: CASSQAGSGTQQFF. CDR3 DNA: TGCGCCAGCAGCCAAGCGGGCTCCGGGACCCAGCAGTTCTTC.

At least ten counts were recorded for this clonotype. The chain has TRBV12-3 or TRBV12-4 and TRBJ2-7; 10 nucleotides match TRBD1. The J segment lost 2 bases and the V segment lost 5 bases, leaving 6 bases of the junction unmatched. The CDR3 runs 15 residues. This CDR3 reads CASSHSGTGAYEQYF. In DNA form, the CDR3 reads TGTGCCAGCAGTCACTCCGGGACAGGGGCCTACGAGCAGTACTTC.

This clonotype came up a few times. This rearrangement joins TRBV5-1 to TRBJ2-7; 8 nucleotides align to TRBD1. The CDR3 loop spans 14 amino acids. V gave up 4 bases and J gave up 2 bases; unmatched junction bases: 5. Germline CDR1 SGHRS, CDR2 YFSETQ. This CDR3 reads CASSNRDRTYEQYF. CDR3 in DNA: TGCGCCAGCAGCAACCGGGACAGGACCTACGAGCAGTACTTC.

This clonotype was seen a handful of times. The chain has TRBV18 and TRBJ2-1; D is possibly TRBD1 (6 bases). CDR1 is KGHSH, CDR2 LQKENI, per germline. The CDR3 contains 15 residues. Trimming stripped 3 bases from V and 7 bases from J, with 16 bases between. CDR3 bases: TGTGCCAGCTCACCGGTACAGGGAGAGATAAATGAGCAGTTCTTC. Protein sequence: CASSPVQGEINEQFF.

The rearrangement joins TRBV2 to TRBJ2-3; TRBD1 matches 7 bases. The germline gives CDR1 SNHLY, CDR2 FYNNEI. The CDR3 runs to 14 residues. V lost 3 bases and J lost 0; bases outside the gene matches: 0. The CDR3 reads CASSEDRSTDTQYF. CDR3 in DNA: TGTGCCAGCAGTGAGGACAGGAGCACAGATACGCAGTATTTT.

The V and J genes are TRBV5-1 and TRBJ1-2, with D tentatively TRBD1 (6 bases). Deletions cut 3 bases from V and 1 base from J, with 19 bases between. The germline V gene encodes CDR1 SGHRS and CDR2 YFSETQ. The CDR3 loop spans 17 amino acids. CDR3 region: CASSSYGTGHRNYGYTF. Written as DNA, the CDR3 is TGCGCCAGCAGCTCTTACGGTACGGGACATCGTAACTATGGCTACACCTTC. Variable domain in full (rest from reference TRBV5-1 and TRBJ1-2): KAGVTQTPRYLIKTRGQQVTLSCSPISGHRSVSWYQQTPGQGLQFLFEYFSETQRNKGNFPGRFSGRQFSNSRSEMNVSTLELGDSALYLCASSSYGTGHRNYGYTFGSGTRLTVV.

V is TRBV20-1 and J is TRBJ2-7; the D gene is possibly TRBD2 (5 bases). Deletions cut 6 bases from V and 2 bases from J, with 17 bases between. CDR3 length: 14 amino acids. Germline V gene lookup returns CDR1 DFQATT and CDR2 SNEGSKA (reference sequence). The CDR3 bases are TGCAGTGCGCTCCCCTGGACTGGAACCTACGAGCAGTACTTC. This translates into CSALPWTGTYEQYF.

This clonotype was observed a handful of times. V usage is TRBV28 and J usage is TRBJ2-7; tentative D call: TRBD1 (5 bases). The CDR3 length is 13 residues. Trimming stripped 7 bases from V and 2 bases from J, with 12 bases between. In germline, CDR1 is MDHEN, CDR2 SYDVKM. The CDR3 here is CASTLDIPYEQYF. The DNA for the CDR3 is TGTGCCAGCACCCTGGACATCCCCTACGAGCAGTACTTC.

This clonotype was found a few times. The chain is built from TRBV14 and TRBJ2-7; tentatively, D is TRBD1 (6 bases). Trimming removed 4 bases from V and 7 bases from J, with 17 bases in between. The CDR3 has 14 residues. Germline CDR1 and CDR2: SGHDN and FVKESK. The CDR3 DNA is TGTGCCAGCAGCCGGGCAGGGGATTTTGGGGAGCAGTACTTC. Protein sequence: CASSRAGDFGEQYF.

This clonotype was seen more than once but under ten times. This chain links TRBV7-9 with TRBJ2-1; 8 nucleotides align to TRBD2. CDR3 length: 17 residues. Unmatched junction bases numbered 9, after V lost 5 bases and J lost 0 bases. The germline gives CDR1 SEHNR, CDR2 FQNEAQ (reference sequence). Written as DNA, the CDR3 is TGTGCCAGCAGCCGTCCACGGGGGGGTAACTCCTACAATGAGCAGTTCTTC. Its translation is CASSRPRGGNSYNEQFF.

This clonotype has a single count. The chain links TRBV6-5 to TRBJ2-3, with D unclear. The germline V and J ends were trimmed by 2 bases and 0 bases, with 9 bases remaining between them. The CDR3 has 15 amino acids. Germline assignment: CDR1 MNHEY and CDR2 SVGAGI. The CDR3 DNA reads TGTGCCAGCAGTTACAGGGTGGATAGCACAGATACGCAGTATTTT. It translates to CASSYRVDSTDTQYF.

The genes are TRBV29-1 and TRBJ2-3; TRBD1 matches at 7 bases. CDR3 size: 16 residues. V shed 0 bases, J shed 2 bases, and the junction held 8 bases outside the gene matches. Germline V lookup: CDR1 SQVTM, CDR2 ANQGSEA. CDR3 DNA: TGCAGCGTTGAAGATTGGGGGACAGTGAACACAGATACGCAGTATTTT. Translation gives CSVEDWGTVNTDTQYF.

This chain connects TRBV12-3 or TRBV12-4 to TRBJ2-1; 7 positions agree with TRBD1. The CDR3 has 15 amino acids. The ends lost 7 bases at V and 0 bases at J; junction bases unmatched: 6. The chain's CDR3 is CASIPDRFSYNEQFF. The CDR3 region has the DNA TGTGCCAGCATCCCGGACAGGTTCTCCTACAATGAGCAGTTCTTC.

The chain uses TRBV7-8 and TRBJ1-2; D may be TRBD1 (5 bases). The germline gives CDR1 SGHVS, CDR2 FQNEAQ. Trimming took 7 bases from V and 6 from J, leaving 24 bases between them. CDR3 length equals 16 residues. Here the CDR3 reads CASIPNYGGSRDGYTF. The CDR3 DNA is TGTGCCAGCATCCCGAATTATGGGGGTAGTCGAGATGGCTACACCTTC. Looking up the rest from reference TRBV7-8 and TRBJ1-2 gives the full variable domain: GAGVSQSPRYKVAKRGQDVALRCDPISGHVSLFWYQQALGQGPEFLTYFQNEAQLDKSGLPSDRFFAERPEGSVSTLKIQRTQQEDSAVYLCASIPNYGGSRDGYTFGSGTRLTVV.

V is TRBV11-2 and J is TRBJ2-2, with no clear D. The CDR3 is made up of 15 amino acids. V was trimmed by 5 bases and J by 4 bases, leaving 14 bases between them. Per germline, CDR1 SGHAT and CDR2 FQNNGV. The DNA for the CDR3 is TGTGCCAGCAGCCCCGGACCCCCGGGCACCGGGGAGCTGTTTTTT. It translates to CASSPGPPGTGELFF. Full variable domain (rest looked up from reference TRBV11-2 and TRBJ2-2): EAGVAQSPRYKIIEKRQSVAFWCNPISGHATLYWYQQILGQGPKLLIQFQNNGVVDDSQLPKDRFSAERLKGVDSTLKIQPAKLEDSAVYLCASSPGPPGTGELFFGEGSRLTVL.

A few counts support this clonotype. The CDR3 here is CASSSTYTDTQYF. The CDR3 DNA follows: TGTGCCAGCAGCTCGACGTACACAGATACGCAGTATTTT. The chain joins TRBV7-2 to TRBJ2-3; D ambiguous. Deletions cut 4 bases from V and 2 bases from J, with 7 bases between. Per the germline V gene, CDR1 is SGHTA and CDR2 is FQGNSA. The CDR3 sequence is 13 residues long.

The table lists this clonotype with a few counts. The chain carries TRBV5-1 and TRBJ2-3, with 7 nucleotides matching TRBD1. Unmatched junction bases numbered 11, after V lost 6 bases and J lost 4 bases. CDR1 and CDR2 from the germline V gene are SGHRS and YFSETQ. The CDR3 extends over 15 amino acids. CDR3 nucleotides: TGCGCCAGCACCGAGCTACTGACAGGGCCAGATACGCAGTATTTT. Translated: CASTELLTGPDTQYF.

The V call is TRBV13, the J call TRBJ2-3; 8 bases are shared with TRBD2. The CDR3 runs to 16 residues. Per germline, CDR1 PRHDT and CDR2 FYEKMQ (reference sequence). V dropped 5 bases and J dropped 2; count of bases not matched to a gene: 9. In DNA form, the CDR3 reads TGTGCCAGCAGCGGCCGGGGGGGCCAACACACAGATACGCAGTATTTT. Translating gives CASSGRGGQHTDTQYF. Together with reference TRBV13 and TRBJ2-3, the CDR3 gives the full variable domain: AAGVIQSPRHLIKEKRETATLKCYPIPRHDTVYWYQQGPGQDPQFLISFYEKMQSDKGSIPDRFSAQQFSDYHSELNMSSLELGDSALYFCASSGRGGQHTDTQYFGPGTRLTVL.

The V and J genes are TRBV7-2 and TRBJ2-2; 8 bases match TRBD2. From germline, CDR1 is SGHTA and CDR2 FQGNSA. This CDR3 spans 16 amino acids. V trimming: 5 bases; J trimming: 5 bases; junction bases outside the gene matches: 10. Here the CDR3 reads CASSQRAGGATGELFF. CDR3 in DNA: TGTGCCAGCAGCCAAAGAGCCGGGGGGGCGACCGGGGAGCTGTTTTTT.

This clonotype was picked up a small number of times. The rearrangement uses TRBV24-1 and TRBJ2-2; possibly TRBD1 for D (8 bases). Trimming took off 0 bases at V and 6 bases at J, with 13 bases between the two ends. Germline CDR1 and CDR2: KGHDR and SFDVKD. The CDR3 runs 16 residues. CDR3 in amino acids: CATSDLQQGGAGELFF. CDR3 DNA sequence: TGTGCCACCAGTGATTTGCAACAGGGGGGGGCCGGGGAGCTGTTTTTT.

The rearrangement joins TRBV4-2 to TRBJ2-5; 9 nucleotides line up with TRBD2. Germline V gene data show CDR1 as LGHNA and CDR2 as YNFKEQ. The ends lost 0 bases at V and 5 bases at J; junction bases unmatched: 7. The length of the CDR3 is 16 residues. The CDR3 bases are TGTGCCAGCAGCCAAGATACGGCGGGGGGGCTTGAGACCCAGTACTTC. Its protein product is CASSQDTAGGLETQYF.

This clonotype has ten or more counts. The rearrangement links TRBV12-3 or TRBV12-4 to TRBJ2-3; TRBD1 is a possible D gene (6 bases). CDR3 size: 14 residues. Deletions cut 6 bases from V and 6 bases from J, with 16 bases between. CDR3 sequence (DNA): TGTGCCAGCAGCCTGACAGGCCCTTGGGATACGCAGTATTTT. Amino acid sequence: CASSLTGPWDTQYF.

The V call is TRBV12-3 or TRBV12-4, the J call TRBJ1-2, with TRBD1 matching over 11 bases. The CDR3 loop spans 16 amino acids. V trimming: 5 bases; J trimming: 6 bases; junction bases outside the gene matches: 11. The CDR3 spells CASSPGTGGLQDGYTF. The CDR3 region has the DNA TGTGCCAGCAGTCCCGGGACAGGGGGACTTCAGGATGGCTACACCTTC.

This clonotype was observed a few times. The rearrangement joins TRBV18 to TRBJ2-7; D gene ambiguous. Germline lookup yields CDR1 KGHSH and CDR2 LQKENI. The CDR3 totals 13 residues. Between the trimmed V and J ends, which lost 8 bases and 0 bases, there was a span of 11 bases. The CDR3 region is CASASSISYEQYF. The CDR3 bases are TGTGCCAGCGCCTCAAGCATCTCCTACGAGCAGTACTTC.

The V gene is TRBV4-1, the J gene TRBJ2-2, with 9 bases matching TRBD2. Germline V gene sequence: CDR1 MGHRA, CDR2 YSYEKL. This CDR3 spans 16 amino acids. Losses at the gene ends were 4 bases for V and 5 bases for J; bases not matched to a gene: 8. As DNA, the CDR3 is TGCGCCAGCAGCCCGCGTGAAGCGGGGGGTACCGGGGAGCTGTTTTTT. Protein sequence: CASSPREAGGTGELFF.